A single T cell receptor (beta chain) is shown here with its context. This record belongs to a study of control samples from healthy donors and cancer patients. The CDR3 contains 14 residues. V was trimmed by 0 bases and J by 0 bases, leaving 2 bases between them. Looked up from germline, CDR1 is LNHNV and CDR2 is YYDKDF (reference sequence). Repertoires were generated with immunoSEQ multiplex PCR, while TCRdb's copy carries only in-frame clones and drops some. The sample has around 130,000 clones; 70% to 90% are singletons. The chain employs TRBV15 and TRBJ1-4, with D unresolved. This TCR was sampled from a man aged 45-60 years in good health. Input material: blood. CDR3 loop: CATSRDATNEKLFF. The CDR3 DNA follows: TGTGCCACCAGCAGAGACGCAACTAATGAAAAACTGTTTTTT.